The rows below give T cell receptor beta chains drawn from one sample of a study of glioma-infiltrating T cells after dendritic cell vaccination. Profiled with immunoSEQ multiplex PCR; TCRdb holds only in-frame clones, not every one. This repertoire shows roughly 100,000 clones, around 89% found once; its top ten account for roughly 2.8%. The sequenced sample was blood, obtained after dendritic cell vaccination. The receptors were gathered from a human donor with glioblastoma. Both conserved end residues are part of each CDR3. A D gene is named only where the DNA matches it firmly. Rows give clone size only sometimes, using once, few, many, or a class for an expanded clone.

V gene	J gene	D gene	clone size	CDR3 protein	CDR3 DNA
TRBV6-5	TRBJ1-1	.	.	CASTQGTEAFF	TGTGCCAGCACCCAGGGCACTGAAGCTTTCTTT
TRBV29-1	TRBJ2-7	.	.	CSVETGNLGREQYF	TGCAGCGTTGAGACAGGGAACTTGGGGAGGGAGCAGTACTTC
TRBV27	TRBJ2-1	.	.	CASSPRQLYNEQFF	TGTGCCAGCAGTCCGCGACAGTTGTACAATGAGCAGTTCTTC
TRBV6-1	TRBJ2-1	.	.	CASSARQNYNEQFF	TGTGCCAGCAGCGCCAGACAGAACTACAATGAGCAGTTCTTC
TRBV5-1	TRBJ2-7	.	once	CASRFRERRPYEQYF	TGCGCCAGCAGGTTCCGGGAGCGGAGACCCTACGAGCAGTACTTC
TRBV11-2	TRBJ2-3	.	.	CASSLQGSDTQYF	TGTGCCAGCAGCTTACAGGGTTCAGATACGCAGTATTTT
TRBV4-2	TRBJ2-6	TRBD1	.	CASSLQGEHSGANVLTF	TGTGCCAGCAGCTTACAGGGGGAACACTCTGGGGCCAACGTCCTGACTTTC
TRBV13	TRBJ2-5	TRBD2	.	CASSLGASSGGKTQYF	TGTGCCAGCAGCTTAGGCGCGTCTAGCGGGGGTAAGACCCAGTACTTC
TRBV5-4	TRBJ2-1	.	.	CASTSSGTNRAYEQFF	TGTGCCAGCACCTCCTCGGGGACAAACCGCGCATACGAGCAGTTCTTC
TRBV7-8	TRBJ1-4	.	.	CASSLGSRGEKLFF	TGTGCCAGCAGCTTAGGAAGCAGGGGTGAAAAACTGTTTTTT
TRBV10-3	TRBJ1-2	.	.	CAISEGRGYGYTF	TGTGCCATCAGTGAGGGGAGGGGTTATGGCTACACCTTC
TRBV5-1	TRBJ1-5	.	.	CASSAEGGNQPQHF	TGCGCCAGCAGCGCCGAGGGGGGCAATCAGCCCCAGCATTTT
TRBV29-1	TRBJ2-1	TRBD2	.	CSVERTSYAEQFF	TGCAGCGTTGAGAGGACTAGCTACGCTGAGCAGTTCTTC
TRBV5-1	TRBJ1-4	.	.	CASSLARGATNEKLFF	TGCGCCAGCAGCTTGGCCAGGGGCGCAACTAATGAAAAACTGTTTTTT
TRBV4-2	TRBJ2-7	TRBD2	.	CASSQEWTSGSSEQYF	TGTGCCAGCAGCCAAGAATGGACTAGCGGGAGTAGTGAGCAGTACTTC
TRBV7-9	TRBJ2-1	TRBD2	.	CATASSRGTSAVFEQFF	TGTGCCACAGCCTCCTCCCGTGGGACTAGCGCGGTTTTTGAGCAGTTCTTC
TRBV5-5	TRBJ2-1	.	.	CASSRALTGIGYNEQFF	TGTGCCAGCAGCCGAGCCCTTACAGGGATTGGCTACAATGAGCAGTTCTTC
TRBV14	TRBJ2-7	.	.	CASSPGYEQYF	TGTGCCAGCAGCCCAGGGTACGAGCAGTACTTC
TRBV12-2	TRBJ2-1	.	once	CASHNGGAVNEQFF	TGTGCAAGTCATAACGGGGGGGCCGTAAATGAGCAGTTCTTC
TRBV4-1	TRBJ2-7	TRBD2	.	CASSQGLAGVGEQYF	TGCGCCAGCAGCCAGGGACTAGCGGGAGTGGGTGAGCAGTACTTC
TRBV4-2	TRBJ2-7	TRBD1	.	CASRDRGGHEQYF	TGTGCCAGCAGAGACAGGGGAGGCCACGAGCAGTACTTC
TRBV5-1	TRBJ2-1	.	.	CASSFFRDEQFF	TGCGCCAGCAGCTTCTTTCGGGATGAGCAGTTCTTC
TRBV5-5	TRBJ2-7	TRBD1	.	CASSGGQGGYEQYF	TGTGCCAGCAGCGGAGGACAGGGGGGCTACGAGCAGTACTTC
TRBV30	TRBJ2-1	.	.	CAWKLAGEYNEQFF	TGTGCCTGGAAATTGGCAGGGGAATACAATGAGCAGTTCTTC
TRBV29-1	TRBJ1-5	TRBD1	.	CSAGQGVNQPQHF	TGCAGCGCGGGACAGGGGGTAAATCAGCCCCAGCATTTT
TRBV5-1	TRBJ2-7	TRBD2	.	CASSYGTSGGASSYEQYF	TGCGCCAGCAGCTACGGGACTAGCGGGGGGGCGAGCTCCTACGAGCAGTACTTC
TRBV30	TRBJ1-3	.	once	CAWMEGRNSGNTIYF	TGTGCCTGGATGGAGGGCAGAAACTCTGGAAACACCATATATTTT
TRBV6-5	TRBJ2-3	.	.	CASSYGQGPTDTQYF	TGTGCCAGCAGTTACGGGCAGGGGCCCACAGATACGCAGTATTTT
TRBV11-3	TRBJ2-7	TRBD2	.	CASSLETSGLSEQYF	TGTGCCAGCAGCTTAGAGACTAGCGGGTTGTCCGAGCAGTACTTC
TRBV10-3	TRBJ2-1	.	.	CAISNYNEQFF	TGTGCCATCAGCAACTACAATGAGCAGTTCTTC
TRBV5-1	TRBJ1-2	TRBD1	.	CASSPGQDSGGYTF	TGCGCCAGCAGCCCGGGACAGGACTCTGGTGGCTACACCTTC
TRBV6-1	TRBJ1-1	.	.	CAGAPSNTEAFF	TGTGCCGGAGCCCCCTCGAACACTGAAGCTTTCTTT
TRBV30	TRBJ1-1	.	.	CAWSLPKRGTEAFF	TGTGCCTGGAGCCTCCCGAAAAGGGGAACTGAAGCTTTCTTT
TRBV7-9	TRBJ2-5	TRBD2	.	CASSLSGGAQETQYF	TGTGCCAGCAGCTTAAGCGGGGGAGCTCAAGAGACCCAGTACTTC
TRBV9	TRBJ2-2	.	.	CASSVGSGELFF	TGTGCCAGCAGCGTAGGGAGCGGGGAGCTGTTTTTT
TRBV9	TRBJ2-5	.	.	CASSVSVVAETQYF	TGTGCCAGCAGCGTATCGGTCGTAGCAGAGACCCAGTACTTC
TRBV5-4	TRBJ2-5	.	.	CASSLQVQETQYF	TGTGCCAGCAGTTTACAGGTCCAAGAGACCCAGTACTTC
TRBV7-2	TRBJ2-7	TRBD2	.	CASSDASGGYEQYF	TGTGCCAGCAGCGACGCTAGCGGGGGATACGAGCAGTACTTC
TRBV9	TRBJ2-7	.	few	CASSVGWQAAYEQYF	TGTGCCAGCAGCGTAGGGTGGCAGGCTGCCTACGAGCAGTACTTC
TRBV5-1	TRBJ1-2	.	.	CASSLEDSAYGYTF	TGCGCCAGCAGCTTGGAGGACAGCGCCTATGGCTACACCTTC
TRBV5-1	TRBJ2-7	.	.	CASTDIRGSASYEQYF	TGCGCCAGCACTGACATACGAGGTAGCGCTTCCTACGAGCAGTACTTC
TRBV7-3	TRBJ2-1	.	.	CASSLGRDEQFF	TGTGCCAGCAGCTTAGGGCGTGATGAGCAGTTCTTC
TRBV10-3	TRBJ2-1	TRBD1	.	CATWTGVYNEQFF	TGTGCCACCTGGACAGGGGTCTACAATGAGCAGTTCTTC
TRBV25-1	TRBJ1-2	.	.	CASSESGYGYTF	TGTGCCAGCAGTGAATCAGGCTATGGCTACACCTTC
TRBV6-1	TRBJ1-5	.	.	CASSEGLNQPQHF	TGTGCCAGCAGTGAGGGGCTCAATCAGCCCCAGCATTTT
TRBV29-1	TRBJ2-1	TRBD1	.	CSVETETGVDGEQFF	TGCAGCGTTGAAACTGAGACAGGGGTTGATGGTGAGCAGTTCTTC
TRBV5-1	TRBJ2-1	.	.	CSSGESYNEQFF	TGCAGCTCAGGGGAGAGCTACAATGAGCAGTTCTTC
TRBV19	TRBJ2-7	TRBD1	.	CASSPTGGIAYEQYF	TGTGCCAGTAGTCCGACAGGGGGCATTGCCTACGAGCAGTACTTC
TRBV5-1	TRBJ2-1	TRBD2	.	CASSSLTSGSSNEQFF	TGCGCCAGCAGCTCCCTAACTAGCGGGAGCTCGAATGAGCAGTTCTTC
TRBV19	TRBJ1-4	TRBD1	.	CASSLGQGSEKLFF	TGTGCCAGTAGTCTGGGACAGGGGAGTGAAAAACTGTTTTTT
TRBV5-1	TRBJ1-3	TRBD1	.	CASSWGHEGDRDTGNTIYF	TGCGCCAGCAGCTGGGGCCACGAGGGGGACAGGGACACCGGAAACACCATATATTTT